This TCR beta chain was observed in a study of type 1 regulatory T cells. Across the study: T-allo10 is an in vitro-generated, Tr1-enriched CD4 T cell product specific for alloantigen.

This CDR3 contains 16 residues. In germline, CDR1 is MGHDK, CDR2 SYGVNS. Unmatched junction bases numbered 11, after V lost 6 bases and J lost 4 bases. Study-level points and caveats: Type 1 regulatory T cells had a more restricted TCR repertoire than non-type 1 regulatory T cells.

On this clonotype itself: Its antigen is unknown.

TCRdb recomputed calls from the reads with MiXCR, one row per CDR3 protein. Among over 55,000 distinct CDR3 sequences, about 48% were seen once, and the ten largest hold less than 2.5%. V usage is TRBV25-1 and J usage is TRBJ2-5, with 10 bases identical to TRBD1. This sequence originates from a human donor in good health. The material sequenced was cultured non-Tr1 T cells, either the whole culture or a sorted T cell fraction (not recorded which). The CDR3 loop reads CASSLGQGHLGETQYF. In DNA, the CDR3 is TGTGCCAGCAGCCTGGGACAGGGGCATCTGGGAGAGACCCAGTACTTC.